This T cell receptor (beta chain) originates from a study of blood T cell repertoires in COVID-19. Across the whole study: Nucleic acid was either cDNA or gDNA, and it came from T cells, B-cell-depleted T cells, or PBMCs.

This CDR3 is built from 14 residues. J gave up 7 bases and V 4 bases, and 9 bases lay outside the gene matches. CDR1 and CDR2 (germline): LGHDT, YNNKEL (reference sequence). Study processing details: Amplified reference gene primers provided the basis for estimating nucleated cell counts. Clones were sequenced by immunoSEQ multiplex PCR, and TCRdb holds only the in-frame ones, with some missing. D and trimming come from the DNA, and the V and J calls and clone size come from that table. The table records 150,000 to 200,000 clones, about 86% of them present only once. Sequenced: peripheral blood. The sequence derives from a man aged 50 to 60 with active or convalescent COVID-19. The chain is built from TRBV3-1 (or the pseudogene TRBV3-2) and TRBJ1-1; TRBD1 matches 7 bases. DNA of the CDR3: TGTGCCAGCAGCCCGACAGGGAAGTGGGGTGAAGCTTTCTTT. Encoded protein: CASSPTGKWGEAFF.